The 5 T cell receptor beta chains below were found in one sample sequenced in a study of T cells in Graves' hyperthyroidism and ophthalmopathy. From RNA transcripts, TCR beta CDR3 regions were amplified. The HTBI primer set served for first-round RT-PCR of the TCR CDR3. One entry per CDR3 protein results from TCRdb running MiXCR on the multiplex PCR reads. The table shows about 600,000 distinct CDR3 sequences, with 16% occurring only once. The sample taken for sequencing was blood. Receptor source: a woman in her 40s with Graves' ophthalmopathy.

The count of this clonotype is one. The rearrangement joins TRBV29-1 to TRBJ2-3; D gene ambiguous. Per germline, CDR1 SQVTM and CDR2 ANQGSEA. Trimming pared 0 bases from V and 2 bases from J, leaving 15 bases between. This CDR3 region has 16 residues. CDR3 sequence (DNA): TGCAGCGTTGAAGATGTCAACTACCTAAACACAGATACGCAGTATTTT. The encoded protein is CSVEDVNYLNTDTQYF.

This clonotype was found many times. One end of the junction is discordant with germline, which a read error may explain. The gene calls are TRBV2 and TRBJ2-5; D unclear. CDR3 length: 11 residues. The V gene's germline CDR1 is SNHLY and CDR2 FYNNEI. CDR3 nucleotide sequence: TGCGCCAGCAGCATCCAAGAGACCCAGTACTTC. The encoded protein is CASSIQETQYF.

The rearrangement links TRBV10-1 to TRBJ2-3, with unresolved D. Germline lookup yields CDR1 WNHNN and CDR2 SYGVQD (reference sequence). CDR3 length: 14 amino acids. V was cut by 0 bases and J by 5 bases, with 9 bases left in between. For the CDR3, the DNA is TGCGCCAGCAGTGAGTCGGTAGCATTAGATACGCAGTATTTT. Translating gives CASSESVALDTQYF.

V is TRBV12-3 or TRBV12-4 and J is TRBJ1-1; D is unresolved. The V gene lost 5 bases and the J gene lost 5 bases, with 12 bases spanning the gap. This CDR3 contains 13 residues. The CDR3 sequence is CASSTRVGTEAFF. The CDR3 nucleotides are TGTGCCAGCAGTACGAGGGTGGGGACTGAAGCTTTCTTT.

The chain carries TRBV6-2 or TRBV6-3 and TRBJ2-3; possible D gene TRBD1, 6 bases. Trimming removed 5 bases at V and 4 bases at J, with 19 bases between. The V gene's germline CDR1 is MNHEY and CDR2 SVGEGT. The CDR3 consists of 16 residues. DNA of the CDR3: TGTGCCAGCAGTGACTGGGGGCCCTCTAAGCCAGATACGCAGTATTTT. Translated, it gives CASSDWGPSKPDTQYF.